This TCR beta chain was sequenced in a study of tumor and adjacent non-tumor tissue in lung cancer. CDR3 length: 16 residues. V trimming: 2 bases; J trimming: 2 bases; junction bases outside the gene matches: 3. The germline CDR1 and CDR2 sequences are LGHNA and YNFKEQ. A modified ARM-PCR protocol with three rounds of nested PCR amplified TCRbeta. TCRdb re-called the multiplex PCR reads with MiXCR, one entry per CDR3 protein. The sample lists under 45,000 distinct CDR3 sequences; roughly 60% were seen once. This clonotype was observed many times. What it binds is unknown. Findings of the study overall: In normal lung, the top 100 clones were significantly more dominant than in tumor.

No cell sorting was done before RNA was extracted from the tissue. More than 3 cm separated this lung sample from the edge of the tumor. Sequencing was carried out using distant non-tumor lung tissue. The receptor comes from a man aged 45 to 65 with non-small cell lung cancer. The J gene is TRBJ2-7, the V gene TRBV4-2; the match to TRBD2 covers 13 bases. CDR3 sequence reads: CASSQMTSGGTYEQYF. CDR3 in DNA: TGTGCCAGCAGCCAAATGACTAGCGGGGGGACCTACGAGCAGTACTTC.